One and the same sample provided the 25 T cell receptor beta chains below, sequenced in a study of shared T cell receptors in the human thymus. Assay used: immunoSEQ multiplex PCR; TCRdb lists only in-frame clones, some missing. In the table there are 700,000 to 750,000 clones, around 85% of which are singletons. This same sample was also part of a study on human thymus T cells.

The material sequenced was thymocytes. The receptors stem from a girl less than two years old with a congenital heart defect.

This clone appeared a few times. The chain recombines TRBV7-9 with TRBJ1-2; tentative D call: TRBD1 (5 bases). The CDR3 spans 16 residues. V was cut by 4 bases and J by 8 bases, with 23 bases left in between. Looked up from germline, CDR1 is SEHNR and CDR2 is FQNEAQ (reference sequence). Here the CDR3 DNA reads TGTGCCAGCAGCTATGAGGGGCAGGGAGGATTAGGGGGCTACACCTTC. Residues: CASSYEGQGGLGGYTF.

This chain joins TRBV25-1 and TRBJ2-1, with 8 bases identical to TRBD2. The length of the CDR3 is 16 residues. Germline V lookup: CDR1 MGHDK, CDR2 SYGVNS. The V segment lost 4 bases and the J segment 0 bases; nucleotides outside the gene matches: 5. As DNA, the CDR3 is TGTGCCAGCAGTGTGTGCGGGGGGAGCTCCTACAATGAGCAGTTCTTC. Its translation: CASSVCGGSSYNEQFF.

The chain employs TRBV6-6 and TRBJ1-5, with TRBD1 identical over 7 bases. The CDR3 covers 15 residues. V shed 5 bases and J 7 bases; nucleotides not matched to a gene: 11. Germline V CDR1 and CDR2: MNHNY, SVGAGI (reference sequence). CDR3 residues: CASSDWTGGGQPQHF. CDR3 in DNA: TGTGCCAGCAGTGATTGGACAGGCGGGGGGCAGCCCCAGCATTTT.

This rearrangement joins TRBV5-1 to TRBJ2-4; TRBD1 might be the D (8 bases). V gave up 0 bases and J gave up 3 bases, with 10 bases separating them. CDR1 and CDR2 from the germline V gene are SGHRS and YFSETQ. The CDR3 runs 15 residues. CDR3 protein: CASSLDRGGKNIQYF. DNA for the CDR3: TGCGCCAGCAGCTTGGACAGGGGGGGCAAAAACATTCAGTACTTC.

V usage is TRBV12-5 and J usage is TRBJ1-2; possible D gene TRBD1, 6 bases. The CDR3 extends over 16 amino acids. Germline values: CDR1 LGHNT, CDR2 FRNRAP. V was cut by 2 bases and J by 7 bases, with 20 bases left in between. Written as DNA, the CDR3 is TGTGCTAGTGGTTTGTCCCGATCAGGGGTGAATATTGGCTACACCTTC. It translates to CASGLSRSGVNIGYTF.

CDR3 nucleotide sequence: TGTGCCAGCAGCTTCACCGCAGGGGGCGTTGCGACTGAAGCTTTCTTT. Protein: CASSFTAGGVATEAFF. The chain couples TRBV7-6 to TRBJ1-1, with 8 bases fitting TRBD1. J was trimmed by 5 bases and V by 3 bases; bases with no gene match: 11. Germline-derived CDR1 and CDR2 are SGHVS and FNYEAQ. The CDR3 has 16 amino acids.

Here the CDR3 reads CASSSSTPPGTPMNTEAFF. The CDR3 region has the DNA TGTGCCAGCAGCTCCTCCACGCCCCCGGGAACCCCGATGAACACTGAAGCTTTCTTT. The J gene is TRBJ1-1, the V gene TRBV7-9, with D hard to call. This CDR3 comprises 19 residues. The germline gives CDR1 SEHNR, CDR2 FQNEAQ (reference sequence). Deletions cut 4 bases from V and 0 bases from J, with 24 bases between.

The chain is built from TRBV19 and TRBJ1-1, with D possibly matching TRBD1 (5 bases). The CDR3 is made up of 14 amino acids. Germline CDR1 and CDR2: LNHDA and SQIVND (reference sequence). V dropped 2 bases and J dropped 1 base, with 8 bases sitting between them. CDR3 sequence: CASSITGENTEAFF. The CDR3 DNA follows: TGTGCCAGTAGTATAACAGGAGAGAACACTGAAGCTTTCTTT. The whole variable domain, remainder taken from reference TRBV19 and TRBJ1-1, is DGGITQSPKYLFRKEGQNVTLSCEQNLNHDAMYWYRQDPGQGLRLIYYSQIVNDFQKGDIAEGYSVSREKKESFPLTVTSAQKNPTAFYLCASSITGENTEAFFGQGTRLTVV.

The rearrangement joins TRBV19 to TRBJ1-3; 9 nucleotides align to TRBD1. The CDR3 consists of 16 residues. Losses at the gene ends were 8 bases for V and 3 bases for J; bases not matched to a gene: 11. CDR1 LNHDA and CDR2 SQIVND come from the germline V gene (reference sequence). CDR3 in amino acids: CASQKIQGASGNTIYF. The CDR3 coding sequence is TGTGCCAGTCAGAAAATACAGGGGGCGAGTGGAAACACCATATATTTT.

The rearrangement uses TRBV7-3 and TRBJ2-3; D is ambiguous. The germline CDR1 and CDR2 sequences are SGHTA and FQGTGA. This CDR3 is 16 amino acids long. Between the trimmed V and J ends, which lost 3 bases and 0 bases, there was a span of 13 bases. CDR3 sequence reads: CASSLGGVTSTDTQYF. DNA of the CDR3: TGTGCCAGCAGCTTGGGTGGAGTAACTAGCACAGATACGCAGTATTTT. The full variable domain, rest sourced from reference TRBV7-3 and TRBJ2-3, is GAGVSQTPSNKVTEKGKYVELRCDPISGHTALYWYRQSLGQGPEFLIYFQGTGAADDSGLPNDRFFAVRPEGSVSTLKIQRTERGDSAVYLCASSLGGVTSTDTQYFGPGTRLTVL.

This clone was observed once. The chain has TRBV15 and TRBJ1-6, with no clear D. The CDR3 has 16 amino acids. CDR1 LNHNV and CDR2 YYDKDF come from the germline V gene (reference sequence). The V and J ends lost 0 bases and 8 bases respectively, with 14 bases between them. The CDR3 DNA follows: TGTGCCACCAGCAGAGATGGCGGGCCAGGCTATTCACCCCTCCACTTT. It specifies CATSRDGGPGYSPLHF.

Details on this clone: The sample has other DNA sequences that encode this CDR3 too. The chain is built from TRBV27 and TRBJ1-6; 7 bases are shared with TRBD1. CDR3 length equals 14 residues. CDR1 MNHEY and CDR2 SMNVEV come from the germline V gene (reference sequence). V lost 3 bases and J lost 7; bases outside the gene matches: 3. The chain's CDR3 is CASSFRQGNSPLHF. The CDR3 DNA is TGTGCCAGCAGTTTCCGACAGGGCAATTCACCCCTCCACTTT.

The CDR3 nucleotides are TGTGCCACCAGAAACGCGGGGGAGAGCTCTGGAAACACCATATATTTT. This translates into CATRNAGESSGNTIYF. V and J are TRBV15 and TRBJ1-3, with a possible D match to TRBD1 (5 bases). The CDR3 length is 16 residues. V was clipped by 6 bases and J by 0 bases, with 15 bases between them. Looked up from germline, CDR1 is LNHNV and CDR2 is YYDKDF (reference sequence).

The chain is built from TRBV4-1 and TRBJ1-6, with TRBD1 as a possible D gene (6 bases). Trimming removed 4 bases from V and 0 bases from J, with 19 bases in between. The CDR3 loop spans 19 amino acids. The V gene's germline CDR1 is MGHRA and CDR2 YSYEKL. The CDR3 loop reads CASSPNTDRPSSYNSPLHF. CDR3 DNA sequence: TGCGCCAGCAGCCCTAATACGGACAGACCTAGCTCCTATAATTCACCCCTCCACTTT.

This chain joins TRBV6-1 and TRBJ1-1; D call uncertain. V was shortened by 0 bases and J by 3 bases, with 5 bases between the two germline ends. The CDR3 runs to 13 residues. The germline V gene has CDR1 MNHNS and CDR2 SASEGT. The CDR3 reads CASSEACDTEAFF. DNA of the CDR3: TGTGCCAGCAGTGAAGCGTGCGACACTGAAGCTTTCTTT.

The gene calls are TRBV20-1 and TRBJ2-2; D is unclear. There are 11 residues in the CDR3. CDR1 and CDR2 (germline): DFQATT, SNEGSKA (reference sequence). With 3 bases removed from V and 8 bases from J, the gap between germline ends came to 7 bases. The CDR3 DNA reads TGCAGTGCTAGGGGCAAAGGGGAGCTGTTTTTT. It yields the protein CSARGKGELFF.

CDR3 in amino acids: CASSEFRENGYTF. In DNA form, the CDR3 reads TGTGCCAGCAGTGAATTCCGGGAGAATGGCTACACCTTC. The chain has TRBV2 and TRBJ1-2; D not certain. Trimming left V 2 bases short and J 6 bases short, with 10 bases between. The CDR3 is made up of 13 amino acids. Germline V gene sequence: CDR1 SNHLY, CDR2 FYNNEI. The complete variable domain, with remaining parts taken from reference TRBV2 and TRBJ1-2, reads EPEVTQTPSHQVTQMGQEVILRCVPISNHLYFYWYRQILGQKVEFLVSFYNNEISEKSEIFDDQFSVERPDGSNFTLKIRSTKLEDSAMYFCASSEFRENGYTFGSGTRLTVV.

V is TRBV15 and J is TRBJ1-1; the D is unclear. The CDR3 length is 18 residues. The germline V gene has CDR1 LNHNV and CDR2 YYDKDF (reference sequence). With 0 bases removed from V and 3 bases from J, the gap between germline ends came to 20 bases. CDR3 residues: CATSREWVIGSEDTEAFF. The CDR3 region has the DNA TGTGCCACCAGCAGAGAGTGGGTGATTGGGTCGGAGGACACTGAAGCTTTCTTT.

V gene TRBV12-5 combines with J gene TRBJ1-4, with D hard to call. The germline V and J ends were trimmed by 6 bases and 0 bases, with 11 bases remaining between them. The CDR3 has 15 amino acids. CDR1 and CDR2 (germline): LGHNT, FRNRAP. The CDR3 loop is CASGPTTATNEKLFF. CDR3 bases: TGTGCTAGTGGGCCGACCACAGCAACTAATGAAAAACTGTTTTTT.

This sequence joins TRBV9 and TRBJ2-2, with 11 nucleotides matching TRBD2. V was pared by 4 bases and J by 1 base, with 6 bases of the junction left unmatched. Germline V CDR1 and CDR2: SGDLS, YYNGEE. CDR3 length equals 17 residues. CDR3 residues: CASSPKTSGENTGELFF. CDR3 nucleotide sequence: TGTGCCAGCAGCCCAAAGACTAGCGGGGAGAACACCGGGGAGCTGTTTTTT.

The chain has TRBV5-1 and TRBJ2-7, with 13 positions matching TRBD2. Germline trimming cut 4 bases from V and 3 bases from J; bases unmatched to any gene: 4. This CDR3 contains 15 residues. CDR1 is SGHRS, CDR2 YFSETQ, per germline. The CDR3 sequence: CASSLTSGGLYEQYF. The CDR3 bases are TGCGCCAGCAGCCTGACTAGCGGGGGGCTCTACGAGCAGTACTTC.

The chain has TRBV19 and TRBJ1-6, with D perhaps matching TRBD1 (6 bases). Between the trimmed V and J ends, which lost 7 bases and 9 bases, there was a span of 19 bases. CDR3 size: 15 residues. Germline CDR1 and CDR2: LNHDA and SQIVND (reference sequence). CDR3 region: CASNEGPVGASPLHF. The CDR3 DNA sequence: TGTGCCAGTAACGAGGGGCCCGTGGGGGCTTCACCCCTCCACTTT.

Remarks on this clone: Compared with germline, one end of the junction differs, possibly owing to a read error. This rearrangement joins TRBV14 to TRBJ2-2; D is perhaps TRBD1 (6 bases). The CDR3 is 15 amino acids. The V gene's germline CDR1 is SGHDN and CDR2 FVKESK. CDR3 nucleotide sequence: TGTGCCAGCAGGCAAGACAGGCCTGACACCGGGGAGCTGTTTTTT. Protein sequence: CASRQDRPDTGELFF.

This clone was observed once. The chain is built from TRBV6-1 and TRBJ2-1; 7 nucleotides match TRBD1. The CDR3 covers 18 residues. V was pared by 4 bases and J by 9 bases, with 21 bases of the junction left unmatched. The V gene's germline CDR1 is MNHNS and CDR2 SASEGT. The CDR3 region has the DNA TGTGCCAGCAGTGCCCTCGTTCATAACAGGGGCGGGTTCGGTGAGCAGTTCTTC. Protein sequence: CASSALVHNRGGFGEQFF.

The chain is built from TRBV5-1 and TRBJ2-1; 9 bases align to TRBD2. V shed 1 base, J shed 8 bases, and the junction held 10 bases outside the gene matches. The CDR3 covers 16 residues. Per the germline V gene, CDR1 is SGHRS and CDR2 is YFSETQ. The CDR3 DNA reads as TGCGCCAGCAGCTTGAGCTTGGGACTAGCTTCCCATGAGCAGTTCTTC. Protein sequence: CASSLSLGLASHEQFF.